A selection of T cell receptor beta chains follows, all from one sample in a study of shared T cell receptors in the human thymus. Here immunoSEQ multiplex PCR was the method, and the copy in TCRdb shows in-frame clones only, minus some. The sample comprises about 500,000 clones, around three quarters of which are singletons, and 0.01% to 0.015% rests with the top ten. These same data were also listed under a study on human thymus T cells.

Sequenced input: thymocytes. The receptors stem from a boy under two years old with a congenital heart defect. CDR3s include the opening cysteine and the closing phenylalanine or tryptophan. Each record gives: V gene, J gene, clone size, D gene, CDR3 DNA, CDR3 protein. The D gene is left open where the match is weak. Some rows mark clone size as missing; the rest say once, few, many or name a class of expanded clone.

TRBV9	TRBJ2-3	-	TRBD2	TGTGCCAGCAGCGTAGAGCGGGAGGGTGGAGATACGCAGTATTTT	CASSVEREGGDTQYF
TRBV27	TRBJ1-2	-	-	TGTGCCAGCAGTTTGAGGGCGAGCTATGGCTACACCTTC	CASSLRASYGYTF
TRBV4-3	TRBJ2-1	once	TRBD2	TGCGCCAGCAGCCAAGAGGGTCTAGCGGGAGTCTACAATGAGCAGTTCTTC	CASSQEGLAGVYNEQFF
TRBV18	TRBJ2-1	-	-	TGTGCCAGCTCACCTCGGACATTATACAATGAGCAGTTCTTC	CASSPRTLYNEQFF
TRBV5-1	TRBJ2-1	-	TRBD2	TGCGCCAGCAGTCTCGGGAGGGCCCTCGACTCCTACAATGAGCAGTTCTTC	CASSLGRALDSYNEQFF
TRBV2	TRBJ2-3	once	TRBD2	TGTGCCAGCAGCGCCACCCCGACTAGCGGGAGTGCAGATACGCAGTATTTT	CASSATPTSGSADTQYF
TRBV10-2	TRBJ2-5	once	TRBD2	TGCGCCAGCAGAGGCTGGGCGGGAGGAGAGACCCAGTACTTC	CASRGWAGGETQYF
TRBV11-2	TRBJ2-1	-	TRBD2	TGTGCCAGCAGCTTAGGCGGACTAGCGATCCTCTCGCCCTACAATGAGCAGTTCTTC	CASSLGGLAILSPYNEQFF
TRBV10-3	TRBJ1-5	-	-	TGTGCCATCAGTGATGAACAGGGAAGAGGTATAGGCAATCAGCCCCAGCATTTT	CAISDEQGRGIGNQPQHF
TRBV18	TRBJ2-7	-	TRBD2	TGTGCCAGCTCACCTAAAAGCGGGAGGAACTACGAGCAGTACTTC	CASSPKSGRNYEQYF
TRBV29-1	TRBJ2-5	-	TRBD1	TGCAGCGTTCTGGACAGGGAGGAGACCCAGTACTTC	CSVLDREETQYF